This is a list of T cell receptor beta chains from one sample in a study of radiotherapy plus CTLA-4 blockade in lung cancer. TCRdb's copy holds only in-frame clones and misses some; the assay was immunoSEQ multiplex PCR. Found here are 80,000 to 95,000 clones, roughly four fifths of them singletons; the top ten hold roughly 0.8%. The material was peripheral blood, obtained from a patient treated with radiotherapy plus ipilimumab. The receptor source for this set is a human donor with non-small cell lung cancer who had stable disease on radiotherapy plus ipilimumab. CDR3s include the opening cysteine and the closing phenylalanine or tryptophan. D genes are given only for firm matches. Size is omitted from some rows. Given values are once, few, many or a class for expanded clones.

D gene: .
V gene: TRBV28
clone size: .
J gene: TRBJ2-7
CDR3 DNA: TGTGCCAGCCGCGAGGGGCGGAACGAGCAGTACTTC
CDR3 protein: CASREGRNEQYF

D gene: .
V gene: TRBV5-1
clone size: .
J gene: TRBJ2-1
CDR3 DNA: TGCGCCAGCAGACCAAGGACAGATTACAATGAGCAGTTCTTC
CDR3 protein: CASRPRTDYNEQFF

D gene: .
V gene: TRBV30
clone size: .
J gene: TRBJ1-6
CDR3 DNA: TGTGCCTGGAGTGTGGACCAGGTCCGGAGTGTTCATAATTCACCCCTCCACTTT
CDR3 protein: CAWSVDQVRSVHNSPLHF

D gene: .
V gene: TRBV12-5
clone size: .
J gene: TRBJ1-1
CDR3 DNA: TGTGCTAGTGGTTTCGGACACCCGGGCACTGAAGCTTTCTTT
CDR3 protein: CASGFGHPGTEAFF

D gene: .
V gene: TRBV5-1
clone size: .
J gene: TRBJ1-1
CDR3 DNA: TGCGCCAGCAGCCCCGGTGGGGGGCGTACTGAAGCTTTCTTT
CDR3 protein: CASSPGGGRTEAFF

D gene: .
V gene: TRBV29-1
clone size: .
J gene: TRBJ2-5
CDR3 DNA: TGCAGCGGTGGCAGGGCCCAAGAGACCCAGTACTTC
CDR3 protein: CSGGRAQETQYF

D gene: .
V gene: TRBV11-3
clone size: .
J gene: TRBJ2-7
CDR3 DNA: TGTGCCAGCAGCGTAACCGGGGACACCTACGAGCAGTACTTC
CDR3 protein: CASSVTGDTYEQYF

D gene: .
V gene: TRBV4-1
clone size: .
J gene: TRBJ1-5
CDR3 DNA: TGCGCCAGCAGCCAATTGGTAGGTGGCGACCCCCAGCATTTT
CDR3 protein: CASSQLVGGDPQHF

D gene: .
V gene: TRBV9
clone size: once
J gene: TRBJ2-1
CDR3 DNA: TGTGCCAGCAGCGTAGGTCATGAGCAGTTCTTC
CDR3 protein: CASSVGHEQFF

D gene: TRBD2
V gene: TRBV5-1
clone size: .
J gene: TRBJ2-7
CDR3 DNA: TGCGCCACCATACCGGGACTAGCGGGAAAACCCTACGAGCAGTACTTC
CDR3 protein: CATIPGLAGKPYEQYF

D gene: TRBD1
V gene: TRBV2
clone size: .
J gene: TRBJ1-5
CDR3 DNA: TGTGCCAGCAGGGCCGGGACAGCAGGAAAGCCCCAGCATTTT
CDR3 protein: CASRAGTAGKPQHF

D gene: .
V gene: TRBV28
clone size: .
J gene: TRBJ2-2
CDR3 DNA: TGTGCCAGCACTGCCCTAGTCCCTACGGGTACCGGGGAGCTGTTTTTT
CDR3 protein: CASTALVPTGTGELFF

D gene: TRBD2
V gene: TRBV2
clone size: .
J gene: TRBJ2-3
CDR3 DNA: TGTGCCAGCAGTGGTCTAGCGGGGCCCAGCACAGATACGCAGTATTTT
CDR3 protein: CASSGLAGPSTDTQYF

D gene: TRBD1
V gene: TRBV7-2
clone size: few
J gene: TRBJ1-2
CDR3 DNA: TGTGCCAGCAGCCGGGGACAGGGGGCCGACTATGGCTACACCTTC
CDR3 protein: CASSRGQGADYGYTF

D gene: .
V gene: TRBV5-4
clone size: .
J gene: TRBJ2-7
CDR3 DNA: TGTGCCAGCAGCTTGCGTTCAGGGCTGGGCGAGCAGTACTTC
CDR3 protein: CASSLRSGLGEQYF

D gene: TRBD2
V gene: TRBV2
clone size: .
J gene: TRBJ2-5
CDR3 DNA: TGTGCCAGCAGTTTCAGCGGGGGGGCAGGAGAGACCCAGTACTTC
CDR3 protein: CASSFSGGAGETQYF

D gene: TRBD1
V gene: TRBV19
clone size: .
J gene: TRBJ2-5
CDR3 DNA: TGTGCCAGCAACCCCTGGGGGACAGGGGAAGAGACCCAGTACTTC
CDR3 protein: CASNPWGTGEETQYF